This is a list of T cell receptor beta chains from one sample in a study of T cells after yellow fever vaccination. TCRdb reanalysed the 5' RACE reads using MiXCR and keeps one entry per CDR3 protein. The sample consists of roughly 300,000 distinct CDR3 sequences, roughly 8.6% of them appearing once. This material consisted of PBMCs, taken more than 40 days after the first yellow fever vaccination. All receptors derive from a man aged 18 to 30 who received the YFV17D yellow fever vaccine. Both conserved end residues are part of each CDR3. A D gene is named only where the DNA matches it firmly. For some rows the clone size is stated as once, few or many, or as a class when expanded; others skip it.

J gene,clone size,V gene,D gene,CDR3 protein
TRBJ2-5,many,TRBV5-1,-,CASSLSQGAVSYF
TRBJ2-5,many,TRBV5-1,TRBD2,CASSPPVAGEETQYF
TRBJ1-6,few,TRBV12-3/TRBV12-4,-,CASSLGRIHF
TRBJ2-7,-,TRBV4-3,-,CASSQDVQIYYEQYF
TRBJ2-7,-,TRBV7-9,TRBD1,CASSFGQGFYEQYF
TRBJ1-2,few,TRBV2,TRBD1,CASSPTVPGTGDGYTF
TRBJ1-1,-,TRBV29-1,TRBD1,CSVELFPGQGMNTEAFF
TRBJ1-3,many,TRBV29-1,-,CSVAPSGNTIYF
TRBJ2-7,-,TRBV18,-,CASSPLGQLYEQYF
TRBJ2-2,-,TRBV5-4,-,CASSLGLENTGELFF
TRBJ2-1,few,TRBV24-1,-,CATSSREDNEQFF
TRBJ1-5,few,TRBV18,-,CASSPNGPLVNQPQHF
TRBJ1-2,-,TRBV15,-,CATSYRGFDSYTF
TRBJ1-6,few,TRBV5-1,-,CASSLIPGSYNSPLHF
TRBJ1-6,few,TRBV6-2/TRBV6-3,-,CALRFTNNSPLHF
TRBJ1-6,few,TRBV12-3/TRBV12-4,TRBD1,CASSGGQFSPLHF
TRBJ1-1,few,TRBV5-1,-,CASSLTGSPEAFF
TRBJ1-3,few,TRBV29-1,-,CSGTSSGNTIYF